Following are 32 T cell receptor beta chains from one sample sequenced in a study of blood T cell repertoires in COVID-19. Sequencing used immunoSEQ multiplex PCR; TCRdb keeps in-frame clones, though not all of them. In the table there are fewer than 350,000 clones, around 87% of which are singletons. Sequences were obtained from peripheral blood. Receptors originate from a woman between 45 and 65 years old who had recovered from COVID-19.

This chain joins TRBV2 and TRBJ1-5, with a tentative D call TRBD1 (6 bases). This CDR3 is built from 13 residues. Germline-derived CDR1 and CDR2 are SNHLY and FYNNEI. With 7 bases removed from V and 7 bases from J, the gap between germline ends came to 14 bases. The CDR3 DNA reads TGTGCCAGCACGCGGGGGGCTCAGCAGCCCCAGCATTTT. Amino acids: CASTRGAQQPQHF. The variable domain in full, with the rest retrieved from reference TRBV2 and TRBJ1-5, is EPEVTQTPSHQVTQMGQEVILRCVPISNHLYFYWYRQILGQKVEFLVSFYNNEISEKSEIFDDQFSVERPDGSNFTLKIRSTKLEDSAMYFCASTRGAQQPQHFGDGTRLSIL.

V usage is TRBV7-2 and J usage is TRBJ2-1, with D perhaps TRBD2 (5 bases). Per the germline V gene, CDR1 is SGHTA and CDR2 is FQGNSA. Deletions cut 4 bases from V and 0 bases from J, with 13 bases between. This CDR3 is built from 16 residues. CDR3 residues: CASSSIARSSYNEQFF. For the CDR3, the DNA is TGTGCCAGCAGCTCAATAGCGAGAAGCTCCTACAATGAGCAGTTCTTC.

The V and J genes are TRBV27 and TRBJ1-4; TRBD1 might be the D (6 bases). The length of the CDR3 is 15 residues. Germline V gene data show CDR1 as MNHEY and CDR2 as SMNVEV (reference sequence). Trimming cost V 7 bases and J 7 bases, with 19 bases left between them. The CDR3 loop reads CASTNVEAGVEKLFF. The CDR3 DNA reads TGTGCCAGCACTAATGTCGAGGCAGGGGTTGAAAAACTGTTTTTT.

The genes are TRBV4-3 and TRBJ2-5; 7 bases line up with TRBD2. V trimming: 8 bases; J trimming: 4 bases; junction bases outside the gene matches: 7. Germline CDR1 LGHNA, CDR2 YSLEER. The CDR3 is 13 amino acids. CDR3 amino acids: CASGSGGRETQYF. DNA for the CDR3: TGCGCCAGCGGTTCGGGGGGTAGAGAGACCCAGTACTTC.

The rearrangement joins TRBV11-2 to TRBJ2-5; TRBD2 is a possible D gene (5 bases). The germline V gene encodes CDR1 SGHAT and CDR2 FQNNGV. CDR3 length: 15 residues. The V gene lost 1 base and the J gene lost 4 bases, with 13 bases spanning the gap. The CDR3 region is CASSLGVVEGETQYF. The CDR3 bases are TGTGCCAGCAGCTTAGGAGTGGTAGAGGGAGAGACCCAGTACTTC.

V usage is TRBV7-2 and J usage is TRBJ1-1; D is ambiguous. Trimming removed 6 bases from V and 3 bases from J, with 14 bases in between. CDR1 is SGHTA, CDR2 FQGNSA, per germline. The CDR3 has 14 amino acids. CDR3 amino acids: CASSFTSSDTEAFF. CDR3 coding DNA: TGTGCCAGCAGTTTTACTTCCTCGGACACTGAAGCTTTCTTT.

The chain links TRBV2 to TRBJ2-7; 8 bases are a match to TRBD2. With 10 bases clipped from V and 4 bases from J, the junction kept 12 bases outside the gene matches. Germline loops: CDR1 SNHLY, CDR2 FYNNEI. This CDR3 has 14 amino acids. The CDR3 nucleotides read TGTGCCACCGAATCAAGCGGGGGCGAGTACGAGCAGTACTTC. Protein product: CATESSGGEYEQYF.

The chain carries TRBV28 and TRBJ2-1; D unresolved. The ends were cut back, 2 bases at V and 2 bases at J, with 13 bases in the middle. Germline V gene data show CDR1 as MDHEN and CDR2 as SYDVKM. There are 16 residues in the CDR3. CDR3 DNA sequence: TGTGCCAGCAGTTTAAAACAGCACCATACCTACAATGAGCAGTTCTTC. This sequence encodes CASSLKQHHTYNEQFF.

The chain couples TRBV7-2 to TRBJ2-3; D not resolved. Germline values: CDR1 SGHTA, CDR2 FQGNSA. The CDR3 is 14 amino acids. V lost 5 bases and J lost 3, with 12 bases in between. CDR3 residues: CASSTTHGTDTQYF. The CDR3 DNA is TGTGCCAGCAGCACCACCCACGGTACAGATACGCAGTATTTT.

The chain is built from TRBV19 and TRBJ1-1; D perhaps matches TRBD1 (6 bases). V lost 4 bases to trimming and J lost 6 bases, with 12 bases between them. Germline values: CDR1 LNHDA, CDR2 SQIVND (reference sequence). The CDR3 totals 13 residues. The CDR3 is CASSNRAGAEAFF. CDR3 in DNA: TGTGCCAGTAGTAACAGGGCGGGCGCTGAAGCTTTCTTT.

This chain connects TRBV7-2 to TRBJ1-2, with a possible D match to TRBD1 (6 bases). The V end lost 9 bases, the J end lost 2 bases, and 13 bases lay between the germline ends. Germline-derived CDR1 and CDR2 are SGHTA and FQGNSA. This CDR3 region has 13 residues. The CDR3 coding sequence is TGTGCCAGTCACTCCGGACAGAACTATGGCTACACCTTC. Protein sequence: CASHSGQNYGYTF.

For the CDR3, the DNA is TGTGCCAGCAGCTTTACGACAGGGAACGAGCAGTACTTC. Its translation is CASSFTTGNEQYF. This chain uses TRBV9 with TRBJ2-7; 7 bases are a match to TRBD1. The ends lost 4 bases at V and 5 bases at J; junction bases unmatched: 6. The germline CDR1 and CDR2 sequences are SGDLS and YYNGEE. This CDR3 comprises 13 residues.

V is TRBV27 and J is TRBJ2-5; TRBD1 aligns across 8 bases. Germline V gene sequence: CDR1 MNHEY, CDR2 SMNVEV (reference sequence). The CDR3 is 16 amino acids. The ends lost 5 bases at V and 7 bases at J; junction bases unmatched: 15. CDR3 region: CASSPTRTGKWGTQYF. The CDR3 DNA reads TGTGCCAGCAGTCCGACCCGGACAGGGAAGTGGGGGACCCAGTACTTC.

CDR3 bases: TGTGCCAGCAGCTCCGGGACAGGGTTTCGCGGCTACACCTTC. This encodes CASSSGTGFRGYTF. The V gene is TRBV28, the J gene TRBJ1-2; TRBD1 agrees at 9 bases. Germline-derived CDR1 and CDR2 are MDHEN and SYDVKM. V lost 6 bases to trimming and J lost 8 bases; unmatched junction nucleotides: 10. CDR3 size: 14 residues.

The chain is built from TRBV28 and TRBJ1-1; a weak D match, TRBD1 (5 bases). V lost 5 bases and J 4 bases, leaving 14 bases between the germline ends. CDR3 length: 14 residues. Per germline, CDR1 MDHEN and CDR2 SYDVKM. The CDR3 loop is CASSERGYGTEAFF. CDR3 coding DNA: TGTGCCAGCAGTGAAAGGGGTTACGGCACTGAAGCTTTCTTT.

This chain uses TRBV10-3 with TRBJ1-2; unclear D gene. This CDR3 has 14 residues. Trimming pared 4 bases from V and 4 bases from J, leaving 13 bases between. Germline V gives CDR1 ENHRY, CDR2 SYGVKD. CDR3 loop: CAISVRGAPYGYTF. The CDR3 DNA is TGTGCCATCAGTGTCCGTGGAGCGCCCTATGGCTACACCTTC.

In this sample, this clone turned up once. CDR3 in amino acids: CASSYSTGGLNYEQYF. The CDR3 nucleotides read TGTGCCAGCAGTTACTCGACGGGGGGCCTTAACTACGAGCAGTACTTC. The gene calls are TRBV6-5 and TRBJ2-7; D perhaps matches TRBD2 (7 bases). From germline, CDR1 is MNHEY and CDR2 SVGAGI. This CDR3 is 16 amino acids long. The germline V and J ends were trimmed by 0 bases and 3 bases, with 15 bases remaining between them.

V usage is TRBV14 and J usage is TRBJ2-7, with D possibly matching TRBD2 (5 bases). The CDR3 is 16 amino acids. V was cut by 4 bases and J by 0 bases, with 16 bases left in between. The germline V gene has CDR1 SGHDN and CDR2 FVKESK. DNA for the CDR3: TGTGCCAGCAGCCCCCTCGGCGGGTCGAGCTCCTACGAGCAGTACTTC. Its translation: CASSPLGGSSSYEQYF.

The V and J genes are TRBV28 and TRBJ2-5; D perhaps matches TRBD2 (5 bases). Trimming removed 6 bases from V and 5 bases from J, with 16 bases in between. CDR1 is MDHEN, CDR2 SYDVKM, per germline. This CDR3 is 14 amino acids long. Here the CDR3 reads CASSPRTGMETQYF. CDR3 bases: TGTGCCAGCAGCCCGCGTACCGGGATGGAGACCCAGTACTTC. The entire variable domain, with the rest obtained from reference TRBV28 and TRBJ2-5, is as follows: DVKVTQSSRYLVKRTGEKVFLECVQDMDHENMFWYRQDPGLGLRLIYFSYDVKMKEKGDIPEGYSVSREKKERFSLILESASTNQTSMYLCASSPRTGMETQYFGPGTRLLVL.

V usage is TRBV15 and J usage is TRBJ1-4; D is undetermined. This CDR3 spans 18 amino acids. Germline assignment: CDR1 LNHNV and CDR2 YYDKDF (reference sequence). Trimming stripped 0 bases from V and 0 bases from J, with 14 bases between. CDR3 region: CATSREGGFYATNEKLFF. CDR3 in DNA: TGTGCCACCAGCAGAGAGGGAGGATTCTATGCAACTAATGAAAAACTGTTTTTT.

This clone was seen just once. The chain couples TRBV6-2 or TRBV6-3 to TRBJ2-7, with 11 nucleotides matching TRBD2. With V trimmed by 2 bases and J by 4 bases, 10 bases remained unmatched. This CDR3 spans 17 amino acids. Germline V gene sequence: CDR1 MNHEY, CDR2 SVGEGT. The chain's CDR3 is CASSYSRRLAGLYEQYF. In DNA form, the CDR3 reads TGTGCCAGCAGTTACAGCCGCCGACTAGCGGGGTTATACGAGCAGTACTTC.

The CDR3 is CASSPQGASPLYGYTF. The CDR3, as DNA: TGTGCCAGCAGCCCGCAGGGGGCCTCTCCCCTCTATGGCTACACCTTC. The J gene is TRBJ1-2, the V gene TRBV5-6; 8 bases match TRBD1. This CDR3 region has 16 residues. CDR1 is SGHDT and CDR2 is YYEEEE in the germline V gene. The junction had 12 bases not matched to a gene; V was cut back by 4 bases and J by 4 bases.

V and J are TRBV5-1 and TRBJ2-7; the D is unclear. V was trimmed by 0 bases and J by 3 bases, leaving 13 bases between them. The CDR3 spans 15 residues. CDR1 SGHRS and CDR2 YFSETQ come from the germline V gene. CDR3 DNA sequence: TGCGCCAGCAGCTTGGATGCAGCAGCGCTCTACGAGCAGTACTTC. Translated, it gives CASSLDAAALYEQYF.

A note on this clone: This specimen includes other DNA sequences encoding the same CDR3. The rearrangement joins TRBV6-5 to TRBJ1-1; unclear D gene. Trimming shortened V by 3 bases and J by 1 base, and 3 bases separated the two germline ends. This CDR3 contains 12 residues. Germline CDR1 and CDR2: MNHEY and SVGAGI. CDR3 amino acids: CASSYRNTEAFF. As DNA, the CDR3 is TGTGCCAGCAGTTATAGGAACACTGAAGCTTTCTTT.

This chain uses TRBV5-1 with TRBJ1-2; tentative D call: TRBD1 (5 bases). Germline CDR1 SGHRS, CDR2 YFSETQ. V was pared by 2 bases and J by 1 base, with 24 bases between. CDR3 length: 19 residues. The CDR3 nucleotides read TGCGCCAGCAGCTTTTCTGGATCAGGGTTCCGAAGGGTTAACTATGGCTACACCTTC. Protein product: CASSFSGSGFRRVNYGYTF.

The DNA for the CDR3 is TGTGCCAGCAGTTTGGGGTCCGGGACAGCCTCCTACAATGAGCAGTTCTTC. This encodes CASSLGSGTASYNEQFF. This chain joins TRBV6-2 or TRBV6-3 and TRBJ2-1; 7 bases are shared with TRBD1. CDR3 length equals 17 residues. Germline-derived CDR1 and CDR2 are MNHEY and SVGEGT. Germline trimming cut 4 bases from V and 0 bases from J; bases unmatched to any gene: 9.

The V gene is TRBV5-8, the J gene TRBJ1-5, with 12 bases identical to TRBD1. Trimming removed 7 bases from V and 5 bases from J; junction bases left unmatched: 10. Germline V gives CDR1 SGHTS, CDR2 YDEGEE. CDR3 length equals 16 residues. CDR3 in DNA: TGTGCCAGCTGGGAATTAGGGGACAGGGGGCATCAGCCCCAGCATTTT. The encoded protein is CASWELGDRGHQPQHF.

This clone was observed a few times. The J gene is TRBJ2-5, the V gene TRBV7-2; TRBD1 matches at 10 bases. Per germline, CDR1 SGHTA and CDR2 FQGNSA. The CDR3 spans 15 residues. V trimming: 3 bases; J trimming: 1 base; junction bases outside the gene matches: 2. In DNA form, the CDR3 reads TGTGCCAGCAGCTTTGACAGGGGGCTCCAAGAGACCCAGTACTTC. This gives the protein CASSFDRGLQETQYF.

The CDR3 loop is CASRFRDSGKGYTF. CDR3 DNA: TGTGCCAGCAGATTCAGAGACTCGGGGAAAGGCTACACCTTC. The gene calls are TRBV5-6 and TRBJ1-2; no clear D. The CDR3 runs 14 residues. Per germline, CDR1 SGHDT and CDR2 YYEEEE. V lost 5 bases, J lost 8 bases, and 19 bases lay in between. Variable domain in full (rest from reference TRBV5-6 and TRBJ1-2): DAGVTQSPTHLIKTRGQQVTLRCSPKSGHDTVSWYQQALGQGPQFIFQYYEEEERQRGNFPDRFSGHQFPNYSSELNVNALLLGDSALYLCASRFRDSGKGYTFGSGTRLTVV.

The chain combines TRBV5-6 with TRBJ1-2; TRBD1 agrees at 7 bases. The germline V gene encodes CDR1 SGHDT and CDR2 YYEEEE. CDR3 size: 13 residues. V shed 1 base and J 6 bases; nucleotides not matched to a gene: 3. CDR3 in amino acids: CASSLTGVHGYTF. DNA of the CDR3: TGTGCCAGCAGCTTGACAGGGGTGCATGGCTACACCTTC.

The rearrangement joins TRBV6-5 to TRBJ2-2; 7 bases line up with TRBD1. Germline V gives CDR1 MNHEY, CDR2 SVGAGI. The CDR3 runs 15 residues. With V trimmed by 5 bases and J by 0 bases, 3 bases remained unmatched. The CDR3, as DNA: TGTGCCAGCAGTCGACAGGGTTCGAACACCGGGGAGCTGTTTTTT. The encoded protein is CASSRQGSNTGELFF.

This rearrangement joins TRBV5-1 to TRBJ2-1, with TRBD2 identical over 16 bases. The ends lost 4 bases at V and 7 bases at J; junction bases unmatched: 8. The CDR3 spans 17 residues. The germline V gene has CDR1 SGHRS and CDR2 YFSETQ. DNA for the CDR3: TGCGCCAGCAGCACCGGGACTAGCGGGGGGGCCCGGAATGAGCAGTTCTTC. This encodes CASSTGTSGGARNEQFF.